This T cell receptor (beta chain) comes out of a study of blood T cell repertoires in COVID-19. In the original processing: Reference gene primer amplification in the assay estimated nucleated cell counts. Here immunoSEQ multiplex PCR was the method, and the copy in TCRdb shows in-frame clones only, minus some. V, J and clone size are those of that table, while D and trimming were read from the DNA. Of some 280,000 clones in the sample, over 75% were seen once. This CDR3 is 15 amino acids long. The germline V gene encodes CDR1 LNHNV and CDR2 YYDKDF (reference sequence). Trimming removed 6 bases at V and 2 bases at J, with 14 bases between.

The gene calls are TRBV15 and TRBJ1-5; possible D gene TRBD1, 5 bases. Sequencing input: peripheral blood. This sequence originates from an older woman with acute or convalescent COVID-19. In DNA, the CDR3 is TGTGCCACCAGGGGGGAGGTTGTGGGCAATCAGCCCCAGCATTTT. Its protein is CATRGEVVGNQPQHF.